The 9 T cell receptor beta chains below all came from one sample that was sequenced in a study of blood T cell repertoires in COVID-19. Libraries were prepared by immunoSEQ multiplex PCR; TCRdb keeps only in-frame clonotypes and omits some of them. The top ten clones hold 4.5% to 5.5% of a sample with about 61,000 clones, around 85% of them seen once. The sequenced sample consisted of peripheral blood. The receptors here all came from a man in his 70s with acute or convalescent COVID-19.

The chain is built from TRBV5-1 and TRBJ2-1; D may be TRBD2 (5 bases). The CDR3 totals 16 residues. Germline V gene sequence: CDR1 SGHRS, CDR2 YFSETQ. The germline V and J ends were trimmed by 4 bases and 2 bases, with 16 bases remaining between them. The chain's CDR3 is CASSTGDYRPYNEQFF. The CDR3, as DNA: TGCGCCAGCAGCACGGGTGACTACCGACCCTACAATGAGCAGTTCTTC.

V and J are TRBV2 and TRBJ2-2; 8 positions agree with TRBD1. CDR1 is SNHLY, CDR2 FYNNEI, per germline. This CDR3 comprises 15 residues. J gave up 3 bases and V 8 bases, and 8 bases lay outside the gene matches. DNA for the CDR3: TGTGCCAGCTCTCCTTCGACAGGGGACACCGGGGAGCTGTTTTTT. This sequence encodes CASSPSTGDTGELFF.

The rearrangement joins TRBV19 to TRBJ2-2; the match to TRBD2 covers 13 bases. CDR3 length: 17 amino acids. With V trimmed by 2 bases and J by 5 bases, 5 bases remained unmatched. CDR1 is LNHDA and CDR2 is SQIVND in the germline V gene (reference sequence). CDR3 bases: TGTGCCAGTAGTATAAGGACTAGCGGGGGCCCTACCGGGGAGCTGTTTTTT. Protein: CASSIRTSGGPTGELFF. The full variable domain, completed using reference TRBV19 and TRBJ2-2, is DGGITQSPKYLFRKEGQNVTLSCEQNLNHDAMYWYRQDPGQGLRLIYYSQIVNDFQKGDIAEGYSVSREKKESFPLTVTSAQKNPTAFYLCASSIRTSGGPTGELFFGEGSRLTVL.

The chain combines TRBV21-1 with TRBJ2-3; TRBD1 was called by the table and not checked on the DNA. TRBV21-1 is a recognized pseudogene. CDR3 size: 16 residues. The CDR3 sequence: CASSTRQSPSTDTQYF. The CDR3 DNA is TGTGCCAGCAGCACCCGACAGTCCCCTAGCACAGATACGCAGTATTTT.

This rearrangement joins TRBV6-5 to TRBJ1-2; 9 nucleotides align to TRBD1. The length of the CDR3 is 14 residues. V shed 7 bases and J 8 bases; nucleotides not matched to a gene: 11. Germline CDR1 MNHEY, CDR2 SVGAGI. The CDR3 sequence: CASTTPGQGRGYTF. The CDR3 coding sequence is TGTGCCAGCACCACCCCGGGACAGGGAAGGGGCTACACCTTC.

The V gene is TRBV6-5, the J gene TRBJ1-5; D is uncertain. The CDR3 has 15 amino acids. The V end was cut by 5 bases, the J end by 4 bases, with 15 bases between. CDR1 MNHEY and CDR2 SVGAGI come from the germline V gene. The CDR3 protein is CASSLGRVGNQPQHF. The CDR3 DNA reads TGTGCCAGCAGTCTTGGGCGGGTCGGGAATCAGCCCCAGCATTTT.

The chain links TRBV3-1 (or the pseudogene TRBV3-2) to TRBJ2-5; tentative D call: TRBD2 (5 bases). CDR3 length: 14 amino acids. Germline-derived CDR1 and CDR2 are LGHDT and YNNKEL (reference sequence). V was trimmed by 2 bases and J by 4 bases, leaving 11 bases between them. CDR3 sequence reads: CASSQRGSPETQYF. The CDR3 DNA sequence: TGTGCCAGCAGCCAAAGAGGGTCCCCAGAGACCCAGTACTTC.

The gene calls are TRBV24-1 and TRBJ2-1; 7 bases line up with TRBD1. V trimming: 3 bases; J trimming: 2 bases; junction bases outside the gene matches: 6. The germline CDR1 and CDR2 sequences are KGHDR and SFDVKD. This CDR3 contains 16 residues. In nucleotides, the CDR3 is TGTGCCACCAGTGATCCCCGGACAGGCCCCTACAATGAGCAGTTCTTC. Translating gives CATSDPRTGPYNEQFF.

The V call is TRBV5-4, the J call TRBJ2-1; the match to TRBD2 covers 9 bases. Germline V gene sequence: CDR1 SGHNT, CDR2 YYREEE (reference sequence). V lost 0 bases to trimming and J lost 7 bases; unmatched junction nucleotides: 8. The CDR3 runs to 16 residues. CDR3 in DNA: TGTGCCAGCAGCTTGGTAGGCGGGGGGGCCGGTAATGAGCAGTTCTTC. Its protein product is CASSLVGGGAGNEQFF.